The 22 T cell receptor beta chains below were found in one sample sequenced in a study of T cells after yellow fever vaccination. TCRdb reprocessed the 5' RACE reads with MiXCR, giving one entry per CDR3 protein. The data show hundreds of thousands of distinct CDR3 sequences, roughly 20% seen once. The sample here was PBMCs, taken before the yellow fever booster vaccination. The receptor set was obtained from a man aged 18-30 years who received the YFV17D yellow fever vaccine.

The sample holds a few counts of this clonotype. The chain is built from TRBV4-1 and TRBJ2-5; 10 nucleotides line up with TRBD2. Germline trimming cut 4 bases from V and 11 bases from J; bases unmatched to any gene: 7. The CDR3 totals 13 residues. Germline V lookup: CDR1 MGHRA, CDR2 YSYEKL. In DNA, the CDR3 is TGCGCCAGCAGCCCCCTGGGACTAGCGATACAGTACTTC. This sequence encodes CASSPLGLAIQYF.

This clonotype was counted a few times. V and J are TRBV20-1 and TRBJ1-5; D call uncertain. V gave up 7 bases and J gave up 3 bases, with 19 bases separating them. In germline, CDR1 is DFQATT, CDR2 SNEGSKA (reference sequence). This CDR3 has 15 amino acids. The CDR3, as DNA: TGCAGTGTCCCGGACCACGCACAGATCAATCAGCCCCAGCATTTT. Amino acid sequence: CSVPDHAQINQPQHF.

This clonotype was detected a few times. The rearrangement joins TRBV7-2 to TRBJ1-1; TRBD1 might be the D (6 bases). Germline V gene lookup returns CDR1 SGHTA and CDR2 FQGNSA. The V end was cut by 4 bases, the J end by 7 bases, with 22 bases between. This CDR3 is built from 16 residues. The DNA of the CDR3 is TGTGCCAGCAGCTATAGCATCTGGGGGCAGAGCGGTGAAGCTTTCTTT. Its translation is CASSYSIWGQSGEAFF.

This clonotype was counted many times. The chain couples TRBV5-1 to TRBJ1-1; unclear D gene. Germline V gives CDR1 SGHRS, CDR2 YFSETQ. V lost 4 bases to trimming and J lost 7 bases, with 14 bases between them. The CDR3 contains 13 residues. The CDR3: CASSQPGFDEAFF. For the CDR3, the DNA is TGCGCCAGCAGCCAACCGGGTTTCGATGAAGCTTTCTTT.

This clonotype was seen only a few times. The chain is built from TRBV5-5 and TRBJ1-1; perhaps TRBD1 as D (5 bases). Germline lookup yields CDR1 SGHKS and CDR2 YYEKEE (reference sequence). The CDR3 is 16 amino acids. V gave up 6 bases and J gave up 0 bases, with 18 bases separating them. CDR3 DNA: TGTGCCAGCACCACCTATATGGGGGTAATGAACACTGAAGCTTTCTTT. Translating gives CASTTYMGVMNTEAFF.

The CDR3: CATSREAPDRETQYF. In nucleotides, the CDR3 is TGTGCCACCAGCAGAGAAGCCCCCGACCGAGAGACCCAGTACTTC. V is TRBV15 and J is TRBJ2-5; D ambiguous. Germline V gene data show CDR1 as LNHNV and CDR2 as YYDKDF (reference sequence). The CDR3 is 15 amino acids. Trimming took 0 bases from V and 4 from J, leaving 12 bases between them.

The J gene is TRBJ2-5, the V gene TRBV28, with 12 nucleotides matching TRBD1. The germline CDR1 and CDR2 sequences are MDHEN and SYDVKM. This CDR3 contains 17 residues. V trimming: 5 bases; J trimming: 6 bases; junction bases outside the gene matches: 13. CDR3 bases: TGTGCCAGCAGTCCATATTACCGGGACAGGGGGCTTCAGACCCAGTACTTC. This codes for CASSPYYRDRGLQTQYF. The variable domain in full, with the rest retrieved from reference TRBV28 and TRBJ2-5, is DVKVTQSSRYLVKRTGEKVFLECVQDMDHENMFWYRQDPGLGLRLIYFSYDVKMKEKGDIPEGYSVSREKKERFSLILESASTNQTSMYLCASSPYYRDRGLQTQYFGPGTRLLVL.

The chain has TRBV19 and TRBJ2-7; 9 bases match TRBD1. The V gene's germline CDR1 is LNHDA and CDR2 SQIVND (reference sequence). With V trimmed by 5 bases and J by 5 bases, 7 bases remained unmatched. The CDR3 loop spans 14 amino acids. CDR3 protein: CASSLDRGIHEQYF. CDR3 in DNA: TGTGCCAGTAGTCTGGACAGGGGTATCCACGAGCAGTACTTC.

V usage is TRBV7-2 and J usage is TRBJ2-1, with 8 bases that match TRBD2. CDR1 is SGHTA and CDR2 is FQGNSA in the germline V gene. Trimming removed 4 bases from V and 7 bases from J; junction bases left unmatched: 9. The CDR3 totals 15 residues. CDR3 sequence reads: CASSSGRGGRNEQFF. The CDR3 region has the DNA TGTGCCAGCAGCTCCGGGAGGGGGGGCCGGAATGAGCAGTTCTTC. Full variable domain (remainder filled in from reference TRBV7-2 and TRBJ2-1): GAGVSQSPSNKVTEKGKDVELRCDPISGHTALYWYRQSLGQGLEFLIYFQGNSAPDKSGLPSDRFSAERTGGSVSTLTIQRTQQEDSAVYLCASSSGRGGRNEQFFGPGTRLTVL.

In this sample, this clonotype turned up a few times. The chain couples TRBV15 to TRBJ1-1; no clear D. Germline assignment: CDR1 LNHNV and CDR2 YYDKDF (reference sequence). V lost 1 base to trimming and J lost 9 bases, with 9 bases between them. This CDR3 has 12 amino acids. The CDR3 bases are TGTGCCACCAGCAGAGTCGGGGAGAAAGCTTTCTTT. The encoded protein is CATSRVGEKAFF.

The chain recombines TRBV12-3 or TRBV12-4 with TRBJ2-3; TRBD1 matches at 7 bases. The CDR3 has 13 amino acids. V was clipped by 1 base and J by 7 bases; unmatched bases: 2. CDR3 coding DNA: TGTGCCAGCAGTTTAGAGGGGGCGAATACGCAGTATTTT. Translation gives CASSLEGANTQYF.

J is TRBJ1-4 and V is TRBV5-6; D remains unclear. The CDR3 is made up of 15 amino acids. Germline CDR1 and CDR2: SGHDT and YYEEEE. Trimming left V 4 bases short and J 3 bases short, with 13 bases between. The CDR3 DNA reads TGTGCCAGCAGCACGGCAGTCCTCTCTAATGAAAAACTGTTTTTT. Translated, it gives CASSTAVLSNEKLFF. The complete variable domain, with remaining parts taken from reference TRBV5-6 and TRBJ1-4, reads DAGVTQSPTHLIKTRGQQVTLRCSPKSGHDTVSWYQQALGQGPQFIFQYYEEEERQRGNFPDRFSGHQFPNYSSELNVNALLLGDSALYLCASSTAVLSNEKLFFGSGTQLSVL.

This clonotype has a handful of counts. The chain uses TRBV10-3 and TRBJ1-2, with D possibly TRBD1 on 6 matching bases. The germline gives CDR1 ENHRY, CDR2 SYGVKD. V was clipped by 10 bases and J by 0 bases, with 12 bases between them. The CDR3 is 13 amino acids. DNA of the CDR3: TGTGCCAGCGGGGACACCACTAACTATGGCTACACCTTC. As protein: CASGDTTNYGYTF.

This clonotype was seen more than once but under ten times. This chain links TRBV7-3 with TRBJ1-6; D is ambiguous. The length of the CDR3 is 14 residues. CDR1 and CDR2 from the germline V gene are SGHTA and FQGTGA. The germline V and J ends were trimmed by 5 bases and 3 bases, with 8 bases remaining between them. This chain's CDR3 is CASSTLIYNSPLHF. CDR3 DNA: TGTGCCAGCAGCACACTGATCTATAATTCACCCCTCCACTTT.

The CDR3 bases are TGTGCCAGCAGTTACACATGGCAGCCCCAGCATTTT. Translated: CASSYTWQPQHF. The V gene is TRBV6-2 or TRBV6-3, the J gene TRBJ1-5; D uncertain. Deletions cut 2 bases from V and 7 bases from J, with 6 bases between. Germline V CDR1 and CDR2: MNHEY, SVGEGT. The CDR3 is 12 amino acids.

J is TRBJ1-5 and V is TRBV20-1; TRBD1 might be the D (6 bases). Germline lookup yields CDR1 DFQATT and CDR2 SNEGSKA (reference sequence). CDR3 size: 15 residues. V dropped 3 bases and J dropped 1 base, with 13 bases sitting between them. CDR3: CSASQQGLSNQPQHF. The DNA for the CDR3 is TGCAGTGCTAGCCAACAGGGTTTAAGCAATCAGCCCCAGCATTTT.

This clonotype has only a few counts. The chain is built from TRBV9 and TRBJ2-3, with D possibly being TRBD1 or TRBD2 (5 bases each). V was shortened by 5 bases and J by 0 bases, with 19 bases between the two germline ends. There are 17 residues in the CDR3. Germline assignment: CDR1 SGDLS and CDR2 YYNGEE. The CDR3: CASSLEGQTTSTDTQYF. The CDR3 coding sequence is TGTGCCAGCAGTCTTGAGGGGCAGACTACTAGCACAGATACGCAGTATTTT.

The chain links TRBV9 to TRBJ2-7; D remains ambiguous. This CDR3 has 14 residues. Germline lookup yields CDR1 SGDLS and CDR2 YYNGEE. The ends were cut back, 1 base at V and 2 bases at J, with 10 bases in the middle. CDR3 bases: TGTGCCAGCAGCGTAAACCCAGCGACCTACGAGCAGTACTTC. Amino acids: CASSVNPATYEQYF.

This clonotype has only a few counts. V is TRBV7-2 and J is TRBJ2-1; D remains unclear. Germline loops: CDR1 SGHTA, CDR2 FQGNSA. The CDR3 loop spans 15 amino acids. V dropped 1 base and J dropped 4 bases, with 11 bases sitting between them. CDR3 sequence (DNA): TGTGCCAGCAGCTTAGACATAACCTCTTACAATGAGCAGTTCTTC. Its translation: CASSLDITSYNEQFF.

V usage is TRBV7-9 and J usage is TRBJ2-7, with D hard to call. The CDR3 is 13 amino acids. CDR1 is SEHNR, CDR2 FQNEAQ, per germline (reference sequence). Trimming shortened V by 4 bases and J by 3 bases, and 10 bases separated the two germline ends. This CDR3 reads CASSSDPIYEQYF. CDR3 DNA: TGTGCCAGCAGCTCGGACCCGATCTACGAGCAGTACTTC.

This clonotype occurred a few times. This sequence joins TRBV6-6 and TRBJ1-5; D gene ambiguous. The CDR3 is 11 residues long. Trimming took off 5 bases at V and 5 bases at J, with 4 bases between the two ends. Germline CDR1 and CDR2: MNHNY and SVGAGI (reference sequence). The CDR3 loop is CASSKDQPQHF. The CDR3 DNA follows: TGTGCCAGCAGTAAAGATCAGCCCCAGCATTTT.

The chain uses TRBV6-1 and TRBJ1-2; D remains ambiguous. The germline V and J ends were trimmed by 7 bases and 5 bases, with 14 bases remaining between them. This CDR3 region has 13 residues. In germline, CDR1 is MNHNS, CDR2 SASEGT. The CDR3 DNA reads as TGTGCCAGCACAGTGGGGAATCCTTATGGCTACACCTTC. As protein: CASTVGNPYGYTF.